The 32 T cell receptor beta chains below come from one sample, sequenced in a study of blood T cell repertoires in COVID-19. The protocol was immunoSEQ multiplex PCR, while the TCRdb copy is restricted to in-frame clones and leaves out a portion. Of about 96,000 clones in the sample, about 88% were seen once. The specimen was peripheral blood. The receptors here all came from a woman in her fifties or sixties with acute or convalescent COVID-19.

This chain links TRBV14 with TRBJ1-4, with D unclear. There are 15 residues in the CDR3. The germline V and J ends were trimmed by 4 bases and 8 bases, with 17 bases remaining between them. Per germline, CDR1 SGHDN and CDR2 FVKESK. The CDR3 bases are TGTGCCAGCAGCCCCATGAGGGCTCTTAACGAAAAACTGTTTTTT. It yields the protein CASSPMRALNEKLFF.

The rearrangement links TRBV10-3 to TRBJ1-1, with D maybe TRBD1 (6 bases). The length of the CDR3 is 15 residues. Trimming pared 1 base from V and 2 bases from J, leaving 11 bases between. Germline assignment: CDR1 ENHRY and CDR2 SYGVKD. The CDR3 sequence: CAISEFGTTNTEAFF. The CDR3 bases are TGTGCCATCAGTGAGTTTGGGACAACCAACACTGAAGCTTTCTTT.

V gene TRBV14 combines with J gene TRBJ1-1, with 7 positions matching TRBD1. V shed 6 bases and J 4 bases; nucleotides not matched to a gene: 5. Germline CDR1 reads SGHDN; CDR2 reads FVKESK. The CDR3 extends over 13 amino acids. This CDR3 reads CASRKQGFTEAFF. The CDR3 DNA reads TGTGCCAGCAGGAAACAGGGGTTCACTGAAGCTTTCTTT.

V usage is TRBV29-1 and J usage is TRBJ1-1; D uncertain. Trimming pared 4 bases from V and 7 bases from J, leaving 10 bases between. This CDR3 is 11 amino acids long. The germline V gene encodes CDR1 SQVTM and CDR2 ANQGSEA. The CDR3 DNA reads TGCAGCGTTGTATGGCAGTTTGAAGCTTTCTTT. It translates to CSVVWQFEAFF.

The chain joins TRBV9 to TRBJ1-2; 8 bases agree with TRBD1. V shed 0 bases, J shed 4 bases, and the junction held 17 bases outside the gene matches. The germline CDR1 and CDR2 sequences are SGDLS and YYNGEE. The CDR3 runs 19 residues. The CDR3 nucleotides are TGTGCCAGCAGCGTAGACCCCCGGGTGGCAGGGGGCTGGGGCTATGGCTACACCTTC. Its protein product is CASSVDPRVAGGWGYGYTF.

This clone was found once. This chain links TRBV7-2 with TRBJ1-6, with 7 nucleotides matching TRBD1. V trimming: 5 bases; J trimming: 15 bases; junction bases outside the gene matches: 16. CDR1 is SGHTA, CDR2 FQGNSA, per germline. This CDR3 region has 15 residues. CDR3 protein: CASSAPGQTFVGLHF. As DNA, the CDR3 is TGTGCCAGCAGCGCCCCGGGACAGACATTTGTTGGCCTCCACTTT.

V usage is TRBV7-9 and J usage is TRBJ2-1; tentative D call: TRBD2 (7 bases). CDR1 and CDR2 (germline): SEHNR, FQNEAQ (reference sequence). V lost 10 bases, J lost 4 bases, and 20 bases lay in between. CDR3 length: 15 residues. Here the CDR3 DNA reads TGTGCCACCCTGACCTCGAGGGGGGGTTACAATGAGCAGTTCTTC. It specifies CATLTSRGGYNEQFF. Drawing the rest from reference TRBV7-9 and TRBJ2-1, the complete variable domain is DTGVSQNPRHKITKRGQNVTFRCDPISEHNRLYWYRQTLGQGPEFLTYFQNEAQLEKSRLLSDRFSAERPKGSFSTLEIQRTEQGDSAMYLCATLTSRGGYNEQFFGPGTRLTVL.

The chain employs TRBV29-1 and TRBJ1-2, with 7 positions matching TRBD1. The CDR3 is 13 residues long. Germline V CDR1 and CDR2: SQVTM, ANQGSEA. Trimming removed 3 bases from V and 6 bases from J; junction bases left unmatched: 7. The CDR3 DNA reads TGCAGCGTTGACAGAGACAGGGTCGATGGCTACACCTTC. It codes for CSVDRDRVDGYTF.

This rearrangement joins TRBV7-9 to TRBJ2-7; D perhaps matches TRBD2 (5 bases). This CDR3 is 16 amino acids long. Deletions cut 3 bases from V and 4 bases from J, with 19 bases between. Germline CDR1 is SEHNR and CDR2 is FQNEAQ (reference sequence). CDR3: CASSLGDTKGYYEQYF. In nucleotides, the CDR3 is TGTGCCAGCAGCTTGGGAGACACGAAGGGCTATTACGAGCAGTACTTC.

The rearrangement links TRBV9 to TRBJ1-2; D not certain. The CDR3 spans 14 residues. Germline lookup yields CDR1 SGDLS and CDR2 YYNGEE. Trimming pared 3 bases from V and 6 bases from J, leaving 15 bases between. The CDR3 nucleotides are TGTGCCAGCAGCGAAACCTCAGTCTTCGATGGCTACACCTTC. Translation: CASSETSVFDGYTF. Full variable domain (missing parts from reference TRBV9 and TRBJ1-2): DSGVTQTPKHLITATGQRVTLRCSPRSGDLSVYWYQQSLDQGLQFLIQYYNGEERAKGNILERFSAQQFPDLHSELNLSSLELGDSALYFCASSETSVFDGYTFGSGTRLTVV.

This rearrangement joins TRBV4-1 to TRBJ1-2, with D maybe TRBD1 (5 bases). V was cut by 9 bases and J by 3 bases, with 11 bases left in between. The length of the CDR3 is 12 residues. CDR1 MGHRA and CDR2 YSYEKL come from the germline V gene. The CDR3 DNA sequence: TGCGCCAGTGGGAGGGGAGACTATGGCTACACCTTC. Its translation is CASGRGDYGYTF.

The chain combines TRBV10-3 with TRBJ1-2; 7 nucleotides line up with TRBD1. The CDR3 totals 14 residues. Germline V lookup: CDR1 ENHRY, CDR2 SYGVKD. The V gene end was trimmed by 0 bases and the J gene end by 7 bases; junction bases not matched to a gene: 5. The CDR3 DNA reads TGTGCCATCAGTGAGTCCGGGACAGAGGGTGGCTACACCTTC. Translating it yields CAISESGTEGGYTF.

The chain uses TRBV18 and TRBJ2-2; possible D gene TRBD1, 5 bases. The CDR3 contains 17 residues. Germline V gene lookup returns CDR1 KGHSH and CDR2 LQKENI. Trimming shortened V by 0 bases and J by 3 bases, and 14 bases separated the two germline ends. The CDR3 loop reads CASSPPIRGSDTGELFF. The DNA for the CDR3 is TGTGCCAGCTCACCACCGATAAGGGGCTCGGACACCGGGGAGCTGTTTTTT.

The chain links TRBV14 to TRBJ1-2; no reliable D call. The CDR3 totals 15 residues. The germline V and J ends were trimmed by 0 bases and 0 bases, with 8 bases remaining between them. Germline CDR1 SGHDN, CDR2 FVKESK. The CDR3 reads CASSQDVRANYGYTF. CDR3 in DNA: TGTGCCAGCAGCCAAGATGTTAGAGCTAACTATGGCTACACCTTC.

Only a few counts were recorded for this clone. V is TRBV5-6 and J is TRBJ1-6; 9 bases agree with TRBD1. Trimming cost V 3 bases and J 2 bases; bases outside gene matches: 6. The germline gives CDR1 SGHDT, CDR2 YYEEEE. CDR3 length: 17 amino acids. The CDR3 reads CASSSTGGATYNSPLHF. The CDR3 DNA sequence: TGTGCCAGCAGCTCCACAGGGGGCGCAACCTATAATTCACCCCTCCACTTT.

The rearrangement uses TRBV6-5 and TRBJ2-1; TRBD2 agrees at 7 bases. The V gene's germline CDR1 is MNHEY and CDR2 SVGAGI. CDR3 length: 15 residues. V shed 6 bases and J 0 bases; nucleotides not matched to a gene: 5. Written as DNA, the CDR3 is TGTGCCAGCAGCCCCGGACTAGACTCCTACAATGAGCAGTTCTTC. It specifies CASSPGLDSYNEQFF.

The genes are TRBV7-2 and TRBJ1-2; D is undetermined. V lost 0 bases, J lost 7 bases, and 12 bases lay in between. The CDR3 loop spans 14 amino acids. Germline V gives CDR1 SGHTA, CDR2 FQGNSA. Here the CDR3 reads CASSLAGSGGGYTF. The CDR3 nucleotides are TGTGCCAGCAGCTTAGCCGGGAGCGGAGGTGGCTACACCTTC.

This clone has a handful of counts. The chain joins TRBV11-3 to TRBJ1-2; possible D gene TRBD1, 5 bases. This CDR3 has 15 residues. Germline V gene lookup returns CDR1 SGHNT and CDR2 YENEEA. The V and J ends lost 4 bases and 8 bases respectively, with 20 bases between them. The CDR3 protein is CASSSPDTSFGGYTF. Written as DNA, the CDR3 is TGTGCCAGCAGCTCGCCGGACACTTCCTTTGGGGGCTACACCTTC. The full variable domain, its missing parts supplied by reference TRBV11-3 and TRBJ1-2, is EAGVVQSPRYKIIEKKQPVAFWCNPISGHNTLYWYLQNLGQGPELLIRYENEEAVDDSQLPKDRFSAERLKGVDSTLKIQPAELGDSAVYLCASSSPDTSFGGYTFGSGTRLTVV.

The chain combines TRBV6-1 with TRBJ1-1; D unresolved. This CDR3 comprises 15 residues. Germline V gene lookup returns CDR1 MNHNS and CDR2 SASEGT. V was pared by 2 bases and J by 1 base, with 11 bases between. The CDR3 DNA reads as TGTGCCAGCAGTGAATTTGGTAGAAGGAACACTGAAGCTTTCTTT. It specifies CASSEFGRRNTEAFF.

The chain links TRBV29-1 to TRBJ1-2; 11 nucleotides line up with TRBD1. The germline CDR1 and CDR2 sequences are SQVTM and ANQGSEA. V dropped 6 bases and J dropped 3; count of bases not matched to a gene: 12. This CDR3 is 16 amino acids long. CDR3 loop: CSVAPSGQGGDYGYTF. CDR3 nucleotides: TGCAGCGTCGCCCCCTCGGGACAGGGGGGAGACTATGGCTACACCTTC.

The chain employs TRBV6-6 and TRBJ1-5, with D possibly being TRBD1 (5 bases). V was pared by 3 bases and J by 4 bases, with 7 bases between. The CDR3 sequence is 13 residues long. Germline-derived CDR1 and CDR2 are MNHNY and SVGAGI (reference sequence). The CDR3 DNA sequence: TGTGCCAGCAGTTATCGGGGGAATCAGCCCCAGCATTTT. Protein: CASSYRGNQPQHF.

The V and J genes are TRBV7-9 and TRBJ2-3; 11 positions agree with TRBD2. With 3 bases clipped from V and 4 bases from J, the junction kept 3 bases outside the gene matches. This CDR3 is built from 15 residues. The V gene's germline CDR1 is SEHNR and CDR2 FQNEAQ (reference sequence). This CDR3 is CASSLLAGGADTQYF. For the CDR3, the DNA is TGTGCCAGCAGCTTGCTAGCGGGGGGCGCAGATACGCAGTATTTT.

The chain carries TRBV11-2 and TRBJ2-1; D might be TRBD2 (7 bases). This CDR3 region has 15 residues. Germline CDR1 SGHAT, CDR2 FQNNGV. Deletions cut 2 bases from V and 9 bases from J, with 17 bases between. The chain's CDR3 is CASSLLWGGQGEQFF. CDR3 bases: TGTGCCAGCAGCTTACTGTGGGGGGGCCAAGGTGAGCAGTTCTTC.

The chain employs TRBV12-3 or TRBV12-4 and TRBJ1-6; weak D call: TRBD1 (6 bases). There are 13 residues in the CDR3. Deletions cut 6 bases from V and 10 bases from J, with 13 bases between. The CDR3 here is CASSQRGQSPLHF. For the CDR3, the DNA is TGTGCCAGCAGCCAACGGGGACAATCACCCCTCCACTTT.

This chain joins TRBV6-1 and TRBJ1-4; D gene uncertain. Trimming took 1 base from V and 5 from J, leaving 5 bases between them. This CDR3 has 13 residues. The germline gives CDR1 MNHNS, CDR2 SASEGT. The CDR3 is CASSEGLNEKLFF. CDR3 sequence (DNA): TGTGCCAGCAGTGAAGGTTTAAATGAAAAACTGTTTTTT.

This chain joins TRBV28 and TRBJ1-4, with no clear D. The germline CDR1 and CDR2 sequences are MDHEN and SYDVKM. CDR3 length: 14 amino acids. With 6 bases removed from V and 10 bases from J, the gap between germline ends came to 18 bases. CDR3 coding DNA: TGTGCCAGCAGCCTCCCTGGTGGGCTTGGAAAACTGTTTTTT. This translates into CASSLPGGLGKLFF.

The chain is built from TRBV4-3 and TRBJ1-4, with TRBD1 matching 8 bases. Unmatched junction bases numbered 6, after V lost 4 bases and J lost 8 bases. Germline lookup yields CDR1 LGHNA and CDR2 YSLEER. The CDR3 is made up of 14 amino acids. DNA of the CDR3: TGCGCCAGCAGCCCCAGGACAGGGAGAGAAAAACTGTTTTTT. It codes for CASSPRTGREKLFF.

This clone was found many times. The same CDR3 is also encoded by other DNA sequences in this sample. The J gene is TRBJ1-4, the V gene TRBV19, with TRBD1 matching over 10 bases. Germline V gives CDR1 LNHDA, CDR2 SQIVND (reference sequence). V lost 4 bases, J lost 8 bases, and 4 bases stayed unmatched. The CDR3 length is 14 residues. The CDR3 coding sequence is TGTGCCAGTAGTACCGGGACAGGGGACGAAAAACTGTTTTTT. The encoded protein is CASSTGTGDEKLFF.

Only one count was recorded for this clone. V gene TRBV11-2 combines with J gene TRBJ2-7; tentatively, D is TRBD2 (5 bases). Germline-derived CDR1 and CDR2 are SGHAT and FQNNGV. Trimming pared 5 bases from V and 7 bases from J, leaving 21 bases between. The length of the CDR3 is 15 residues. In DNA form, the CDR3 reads TGTGCCAGCAGCCCCCTAGTTTCAGCACGGGAAGAGCAGTACTTC. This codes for CASSPLVSAREEQYF.

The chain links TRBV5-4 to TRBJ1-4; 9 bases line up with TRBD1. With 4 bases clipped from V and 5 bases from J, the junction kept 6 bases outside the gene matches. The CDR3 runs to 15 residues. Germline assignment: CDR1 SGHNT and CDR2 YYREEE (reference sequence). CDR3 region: CASSRGQGENEKLFF. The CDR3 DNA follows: TGTGCCAGCAGCCGGGGACAGGGAGAGAATGAAAAACTGTTTTTT. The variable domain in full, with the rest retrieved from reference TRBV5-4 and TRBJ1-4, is ETGVTQSPTHLIKTRGQQVTLRCSSQSGHNTVSWYQQALGQGPQFIFQYYREEENGRGNFPPRFSGLQFPNYSSELNVNALELDDSALYLCASSRGQGENEKLFFGSGTQLSVL.

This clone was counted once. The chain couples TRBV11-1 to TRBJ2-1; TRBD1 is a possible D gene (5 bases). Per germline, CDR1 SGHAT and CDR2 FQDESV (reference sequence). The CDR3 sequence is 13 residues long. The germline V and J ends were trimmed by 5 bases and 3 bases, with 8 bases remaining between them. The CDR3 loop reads CASSRDSYNEQFF. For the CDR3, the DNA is TGTGCCAGCAGCAGAGACAGCTACAATGAGCAGTTCTTC.

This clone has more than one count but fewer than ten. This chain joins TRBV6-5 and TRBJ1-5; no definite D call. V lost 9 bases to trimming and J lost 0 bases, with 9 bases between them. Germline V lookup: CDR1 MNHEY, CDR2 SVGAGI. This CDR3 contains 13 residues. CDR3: CASSSFSNQPQHF. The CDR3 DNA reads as TGTGCCAGTTCGTCCTTTAGCAATCAGCCCCAGCATTTT.